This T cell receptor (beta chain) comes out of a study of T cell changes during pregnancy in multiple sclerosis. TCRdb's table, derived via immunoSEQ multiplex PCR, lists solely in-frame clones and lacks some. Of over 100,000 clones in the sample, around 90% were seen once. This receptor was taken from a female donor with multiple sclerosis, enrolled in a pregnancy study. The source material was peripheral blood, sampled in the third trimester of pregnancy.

CDR3 protein: CASSLGLAGGEQFF. The CDR3 region has the DNA TGCGCCAGCAGCCTTGGACTAGCGGGAGGTGAGCAGTTCTTC. The chain employs TRBV4-1 and TRBJ2-1, with 14 bases matching TRBD2. This CDR3 contains 14 residues. Trimming took 4 bases from V and 9 from J; bases not matched to a gene: 2. CDR1 is MGHRA, CDR2 YSYEKL, per germline.